This T cell receptor beta chain was sequenced for a study of blood T cell repertoires in COVID-19. CDR1 and CDR2 (germline): KGHDR, SFDVKD. V shed 3 bases and J 3 bases; nucleotides not matched to a gene: 5. This CDR3 comprises 18 residues. The assay was immunoSEQ multiplex PCR, and TCRdb's table has in-frame clones only and misses some. The repertoire includes roughly 130,000 clones, under 95% of them detected once, and roughly 4.5% sits in the top ten. The rearrangement uses TRBV24-1 and TRBJ2-3, with TRBD2 matching 16 bases. Sequencing was done on a sample of peripheral blood. The clonotype originates from a man aged 55 to 70 with COVID-19, enrolled during active disease. CDR3 loop: CATSDLGTSGRATDTQYF. The DNA for the CDR3 is TGTGCCACCAGTGATCTCGGGACTAGCGGGAGGGCTACAGATACGCAGTATTTT.